This TCR beta chain was recorded in a study of CD8 T cells in ankylosing spondylitis. TCRdb reanalysed the 5' RACE reads using MiXCR and keeps one entry per CDR3 protein. The top ten clones hold 15% to 20% of a sample with roughly 200,000 distinct CDR3 sequences, around 13% of them seen once. The germline V gene has CDR1 MNHNS and CDR2 SASEGT. This CDR3 has 14 amino acids. Concerning this clonotype: The junction and the germline gene differ at one end; a read error may be behind it.

The TCR originated in a male donor with ankylosing spondylitis or in good health (not recorded which). Input material: blood, either unsorted or a sorted T cell fraction (not recorded which). The J gene is TRBJ1-5, the V gene TRBV6-1; D is unclear. The CDR3 reads CASRESVSNQPQHF. Written as DNA, the CDR3 is TGTGCCAGCCGTGAGTCGGTGAGCAATCAGCCCCAGCATTTT.